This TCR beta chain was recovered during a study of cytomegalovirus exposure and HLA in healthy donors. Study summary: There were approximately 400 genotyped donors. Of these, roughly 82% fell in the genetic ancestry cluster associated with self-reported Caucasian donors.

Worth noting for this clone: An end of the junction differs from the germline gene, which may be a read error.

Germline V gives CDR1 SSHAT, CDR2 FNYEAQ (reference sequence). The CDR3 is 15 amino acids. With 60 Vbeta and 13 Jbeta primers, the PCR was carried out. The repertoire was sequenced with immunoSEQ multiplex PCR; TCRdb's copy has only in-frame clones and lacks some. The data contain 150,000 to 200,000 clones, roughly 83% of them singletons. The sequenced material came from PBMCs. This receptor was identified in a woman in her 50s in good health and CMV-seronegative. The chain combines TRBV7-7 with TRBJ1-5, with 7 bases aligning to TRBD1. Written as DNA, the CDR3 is TGTGCTAGCAGCTCGACAGGGCGCCGCAGAGGGCCCCAGCATTTT. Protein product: CASSSTGRRRGPQHF.